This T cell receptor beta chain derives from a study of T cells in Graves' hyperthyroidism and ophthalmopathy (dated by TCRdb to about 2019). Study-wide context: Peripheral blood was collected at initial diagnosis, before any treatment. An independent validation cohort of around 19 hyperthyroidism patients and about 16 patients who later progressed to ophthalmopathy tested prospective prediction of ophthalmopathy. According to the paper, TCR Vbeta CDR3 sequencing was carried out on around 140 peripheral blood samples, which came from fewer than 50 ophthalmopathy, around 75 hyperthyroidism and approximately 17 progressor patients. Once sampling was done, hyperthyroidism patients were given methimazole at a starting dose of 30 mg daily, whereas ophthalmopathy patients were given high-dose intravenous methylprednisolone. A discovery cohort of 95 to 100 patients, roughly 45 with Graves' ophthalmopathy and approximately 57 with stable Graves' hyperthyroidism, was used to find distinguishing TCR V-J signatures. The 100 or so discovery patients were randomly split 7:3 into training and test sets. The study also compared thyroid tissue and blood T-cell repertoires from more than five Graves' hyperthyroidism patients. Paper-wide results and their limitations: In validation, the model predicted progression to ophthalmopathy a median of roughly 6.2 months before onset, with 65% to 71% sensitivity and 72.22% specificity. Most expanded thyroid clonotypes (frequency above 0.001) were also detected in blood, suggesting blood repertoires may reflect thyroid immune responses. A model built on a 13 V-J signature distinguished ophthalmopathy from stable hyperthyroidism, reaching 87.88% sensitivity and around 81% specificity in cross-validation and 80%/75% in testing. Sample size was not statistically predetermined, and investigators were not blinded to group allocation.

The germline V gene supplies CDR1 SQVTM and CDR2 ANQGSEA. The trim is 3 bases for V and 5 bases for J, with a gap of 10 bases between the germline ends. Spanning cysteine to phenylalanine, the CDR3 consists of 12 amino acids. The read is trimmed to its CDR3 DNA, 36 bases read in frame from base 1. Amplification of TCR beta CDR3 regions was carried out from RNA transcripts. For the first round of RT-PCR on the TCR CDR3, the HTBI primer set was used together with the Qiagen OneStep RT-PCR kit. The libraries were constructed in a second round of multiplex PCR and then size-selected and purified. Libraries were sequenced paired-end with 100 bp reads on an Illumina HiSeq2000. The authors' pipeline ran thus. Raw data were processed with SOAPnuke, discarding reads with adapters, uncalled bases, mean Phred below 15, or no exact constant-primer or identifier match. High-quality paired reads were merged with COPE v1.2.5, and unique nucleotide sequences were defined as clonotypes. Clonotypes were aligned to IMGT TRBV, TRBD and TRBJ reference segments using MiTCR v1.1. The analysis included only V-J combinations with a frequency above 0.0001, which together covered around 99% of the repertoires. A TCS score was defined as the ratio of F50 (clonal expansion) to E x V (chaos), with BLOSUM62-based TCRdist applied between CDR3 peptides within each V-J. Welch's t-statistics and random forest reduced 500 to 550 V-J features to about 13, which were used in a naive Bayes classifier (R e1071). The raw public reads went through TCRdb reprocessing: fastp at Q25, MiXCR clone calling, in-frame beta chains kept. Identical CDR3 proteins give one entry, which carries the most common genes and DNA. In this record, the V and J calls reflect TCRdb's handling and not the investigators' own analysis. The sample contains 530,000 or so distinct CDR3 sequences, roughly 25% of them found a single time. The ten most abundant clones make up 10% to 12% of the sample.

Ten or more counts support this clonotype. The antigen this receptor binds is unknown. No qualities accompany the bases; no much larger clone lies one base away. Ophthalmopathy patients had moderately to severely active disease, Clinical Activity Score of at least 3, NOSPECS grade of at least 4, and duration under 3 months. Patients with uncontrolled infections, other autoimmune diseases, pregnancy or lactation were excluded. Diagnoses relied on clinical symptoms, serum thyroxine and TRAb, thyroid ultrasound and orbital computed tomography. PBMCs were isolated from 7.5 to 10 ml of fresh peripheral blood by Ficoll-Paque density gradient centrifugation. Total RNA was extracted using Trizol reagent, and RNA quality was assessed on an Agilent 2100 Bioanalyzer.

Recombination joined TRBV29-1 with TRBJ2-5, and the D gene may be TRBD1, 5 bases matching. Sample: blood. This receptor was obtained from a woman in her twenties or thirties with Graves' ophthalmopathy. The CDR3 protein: CSVDTGEETQYF. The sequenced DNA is TGCAGCGTTGATACAGGAGAGGAGACCCAGTACTTC.